A single sample is the source of the 16 T cell receptor beta chains below, sequenced in a study of blood T cell repertoires in COVID-19. TCRdb keeps only in-frame clones here, not all; method: immunoSEQ multiplex PCR. The sample has 80,000 to 100,000 clones, more than 75% seen once. The specimen sequenced was peripheral blood. The receptor source for this set is a man in his fifties or sixties with acute or convalescent COVID-19.

In its sample, this clone was seen once. The rearrangement links TRBV15 to TRBJ2-7, with 7 bases fitting TRBD2. Germline CDR1 reads LNHNV; CDR2 reads YYDKDF (reference sequence). CDR3 length: 15 amino acids. Trimming at V came to 1 base and at J to 3 bases, leaving 6 bases not matched to a gene. CDR3: CATSRAIAGGYEQYF. For the CDR3, the DNA is TGTGCCACCAGCAGAGCTATAGCGGGCGGCTACGAGCAGTACTTC.

The J gene is TRBJ1-4, the V gene TRBV29-1, with 7 bases identical to TRBD1. The CDR3 is 14 amino acids. The germline gives CDR1 SQVTM, CDR2 ANQGSEA. V was pared by 7 bases and J by 3 bases, with 8 bases of the junction left unmatched. The DNA of the CDR3 is TGCAGCGCCATTGAGGGGGCTGCTAATGAAAAACTGTTTTTT. Protein product: CSAIEGAANEKLFF. The variable domain in full, with the rest retrieved from reference TRBV29-1 and TRBJ1-4, is SAVISQKPSRDICQRGTSLTIQCQVDSQVTMMFWYRQQPGQSLTLIATANQGSEATYESGFVIDKFPISRPNLTFSTLTVSNMSPEDSSIYLCSAIEGAANEKLFFGSGTQLSVL.

V gene TRBV5-3 combines with J gene TRBJ2-2; 15 bases align to TRBD2. TRBV5-3 is filed as an ORF, its function uncertain. The CDR3 length is 18 residues. With V trimmed by 4 bases and J by 5 bases, 9 bases remained unmatched. In nucleotides, the CDR3 is TGTGCCAGAAGCCCGGGGACTAGCGGGAGGTCAGCAACCGGGGAGCTGTTTTTT. Its translation is CARSPGTSGRSATGELFF.

This clone came up once. The rearrangement links TRBV18 to TRBJ2-5; 8 positions agree with TRBD1. Germline assignment: CDR1 KGHSH and CDR2 LQKENI. The CDR3 spans 13 residues. The J segment lost 5 bases and the V segment lost 6 bases, leaving 5 bases of the junction unmatched. CDR3 residues: CASSTGVGETQYF. The CDR3 nucleotides are TGTGCCAGCTCGACAGGGGTTGGGGAGACCCAGTACTTC.

A remark on this clone: The junction and the germline gene differ at one end; a read error may be behind it. J is TRBJ2-3 and V is TRBV7-7, with D possibly matching TRBD1 (6 bases). Germline lookup yields CDR1 SSHAT and CDR2 FNYEAQ (reference sequence). CDR3 length: 15 amino acids. The DNA for the CDR3 is TGTGCTAGCAGCGAGGGATGGACAGACACAGATACGCAGTATTTT. Translating gives CASSEGWTDTDTQYF.

The gene calls are TRBV11-2 and TRBJ2-4; D possibly corresponds to TRBD2 (6 bases). Trimming took off 3 bases at V and 8 bases at J, with 11 bases between the two ends. The CDR3 is 13 amino acids. Germline lookup yields CDR1 SGHAT and CDR2 FQNNGV. The CDR3 DNA reads as TGTGCCAGCAGCTTTGGATGGGGGGACATTCAGTACTTC. Its translation is CASSFGWGDIQYF.

The rearrangement joins TRBV24-1 to TRBJ2-6; TRBD1 aligns across 8 bases. The CDR3 covers 16 residues. Per the germline V gene, CDR1 is KGHDR and CDR2 is SFDVKD. V lost 4 bases, J lost 4 bases, and 5 bases stayed unmatched. CDR3 region: CATSDTGGSGANVLTF. CDR3 bases: TGTGCCACCAGTGACACAGGGGGATCAGGGGCCAACGTCCTGACTTTC.

The chain recombines TRBV5-1 with TRBJ2-2; TRBD2 agrees at 7 bases. CDR1 SGHRS and CDR2 YFSETQ come from the germline V gene. Trimming cost V 5 bases and J 1 base; bases outside gene matches: 5. There are 15 residues in the CDR3. The CDR3 reads CASRLTSKNTGELFF. The CDR3 DNA reads as TGCGCCAGCAGGTTGACTAGCAAGAACACCGGGGAGCTGTTTTTT.

The V and J genes are TRBV3-1 (or the pseudogene TRBV3-2) and TRBJ2-3; 10 bases agree with TRBD2. Trimming at V came to 0 bases and at J to 4 bases, leaving 4 bases not matched to a gene. CDR3 length equals 16 residues. In germline, CDR1 is LGHDT, CDR2 YNNKEL (reference sequence). This chain's CDR3 is CASSQDPSGGSDTQYF. The CDR3 DNA is TGTGCCAGCAGCCAAGACCCTAGCGGGGGATCAGATACGCAGTATTTT.

The rearrangement joins TRBV2 to TRBJ1-1; 8 bases match TRBD1. The CDR3 spans 15 residues. Germline trimming cut 5 bases from V and 0 bases from J; bases unmatched to any gene: 5. CDR1 and CDR2 (germline): SNHLY, FYNNEI. This CDR3 reads CASSWTGIVNTEAFF. In nucleotides, the CDR3 is TGTGCCAGCAGTTGGACAGGGATAGTGAACACTGAAGCTTTCTTT.

The chain is built from TRBV19 and TRBJ1-2; D call uncertain. CDR3 length: 15 residues. CDR1 is LNHDA and CDR2 is SQIVND in the germline V gene (reference sequence). Trimming stripped 4 bases from V and 4 bases from J, with 16 bases between. DNA for the CDR3: TGTGCCAGTAGTAAATTAGGAGGGCAACTCTATGGCTACACCTTC. This translates into CASSKLGGQLYGYTF.

The chain recombines TRBV2 with TRBJ2-5; 8 bases line up with TRBD1. The CDR3 sequence is 14 residues long. Germline values: CDR1 SNHLY, CDR2 FYNNEI. V lost 2 bases to trimming and J lost 5 bases; unmatched junction nucleotides: 4. The CDR3 region is CASSERTGMETQYF. The CDR3 coding sequence is TGTGCCAGCAGTGAACGGACAGGGATGGAGACCCAGTACTTC.

This clone was seen more than once but under ten times. V and J are TRBV7-6 and TRBJ2-2; TRBD1 agrees at 8 bases. CDR3 length equals 17 residues. Germline values: CDR1 SGHVS, CDR2 FNYEAQ. After removal of 5 bases from V and 7 bases from J, the junction contained 15 bases not matched to a gene. The CDR3 coding sequence is TGTGCCAGCAGCCCATCCTACAGGACAGGGACCGGCGGGGAGCTGTTTTTT. It is translated as CASSPSYRTGTGGELFF.

Only one count was recorded for this clone. J is TRBJ2-1 and V is TRBV10-3; D is possibly TRBD2 (5 bases). With 7 bases removed from V and 0 bases from J, the gap between germline ends came to 10 bases. The CDR3 contains 14 residues. In germline, CDR1 is ENHRY, CDR2 SYGVKD. CDR3 coding DNA: TGTGCCATCAAGGACTTAAGCTCCTACAATGAGCAGTTCTTC. Protein sequence: CAIKDLSSYNEQFF.

This chain uses TRBV27 with TRBJ2-7; TRBD1 aligns across 10 bases. Germline lookup yields CDR1 MNHEY and CDR2 SMNVEV (reference sequence). The ends lost 6 bases at V and 6 bases at J; junction bases unmatched: 14. CDR3 length: 16 residues. The CDR3, as DNA: TGTGCCAGCAGGTTGACAGGGGGCACTCCCCTTCTCGAGCAGTACTTC. It translates to CASRLTGGTPLLEQYF.

A word on this clone: The junction departs from the called germline gene at one end, perhaps through a read error. The chain recombines TRBV7-2 with TRBJ1-4; 9 positions match TRBD1. CDR1 and CDR2 from the germline V gene are SGHTA and FQGNSA. The CDR3 totals 15 residues. Here the CDR3 DNA reads TGTGCCAGCAGCTTAGTTGGACAGGGGAAGTTTAGATCGGGTTTT. Protein: CASSLVGQGKFRSGF.